This record looks at one T cell receptor beta chain sequence and its context. This sample is part of a study of blood T cell repertoires in COVID-19. Turning to the study itself: Samples taken during acute and convalescent COVID-19 were collected in the United States, Italy and Spain. PBMCs, B-cell-depleted T cells, or T cells provided the cDNA or gDNA that made up the material.

In the original workflow: Reference gene primer amplification in the assay estimated nucleated cell counts. TCRdb keeps only in-frame clones here, not all; method: immunoSEQ multiplex PCR. From that table come the V and J calls and clone size; the DNA was used to work out D and trimming. This table holds a few hundred thousand clones, around 91% found once. Germline CDR1 is MDHEN and CDR2 is SYDVKM. The length of the CDR3 is 14 residues. J was trimmed by 8 bases and V by 3 bases; bases with no gene match: 7. The sequencing sample was made of peripheral blood. The chain recombines TRBV28 with TRBJ1-2; TRBD1 agrees at 9 bases. The receptor comes from a woman aged 55-70 years with acute or convalescent COVID-19. CDR3 coding DNA: TGTGCCAGCAGTTTTCCGGGACAGGGCTCCGGCTACACCTTC. It yields the protein CASSFPGQGSGYTF.